This TCR beta chain was sequenced during a study of shared clonotypes between healthy human individuals. Points from the study as a whole: Naive subsets tended to show greater estimated richness than memory subsets.

The data were produced by immunoSEQ multiplex PCR, yet TCRdb's version contains in-frame clones alone and is incomplete. The sample shows 400,000 to 600,000 clones, more than 95% of them seen only once. There are 13 residues in the CDR3. From germline, CDR1 is SNHLY and CDR2 FYNNEI. The ends lost 5 bases at V and 8 bases at J; junction bases unmatched: 4. On this clone itself: As yet, its antigen is unknown.

Adult Caucasians living in Nashville, Tennessee made up all of the donors. V gene TRBV2 combines with J gene TRBJ1-4; 8 bases match TRBD1. The clonotype comes from a woman in her 30s in good health. Source material: naive CD4+ T cells sorted from blood. Subset meaning: CD45RA+ positively selected. CDR3 sequence (DNA): TGTGCCAGCAGTAACAGGGGGTCGGAAAAACTGTTTTTT. It encodes CASSNRGSEKLFF.